This section outlines one T cell receptor beta chain sequence together with its context. Its target is not known. Clones were read by immunoSEQ multiplex PCR, and TCRdb kept only the in-frame ones, dropping some. The sample yields roughly 70,000 clones, roughly 84% seen once. This CDR3 has 17 amino acids. V lost 5 bases to trimming and J lost 4 bases, with 18 bases between them. Germline CDR1 SNHLY, CDR2 FYNNEI. This entry is derived from a study of graft-versus-host responses after intestinal transplantation. At the level of the study: Multivisceral, liver-intestinal, or isolated intestinal transplants were received by the recipients. Induction using anti-thymocyte globulin, followed by tacrolimus and steroids for 2 to 4 years, was given to all recipients.

Study-level findings and limits: Maximum circulating GvH clone levels tracked with early post-transplant HvG decreases. Recipient-marrow GvH clones were detected, some having first appeared in ileum or blood.

Specimen: unstimulated CD4+ T cells sorted from spleen or lymph node cells, collected before transplant. The chain uses TRBV2 and TRBJ1-6; D is perhaps TRBD1 (5 bases). The sequence was obtained from a human donor who was the organ donor for an intestinal transplant. CDR3 amino acids: CASSPFSLQEYNSPLHF. DNA for the CDR3: TGTGCCAGCAGTCCCTTCTCACTACAGGAATATAATTCACCCCTCCACTTT.